These 3 T cell receptor beta chains came from one sample sequenced in a study of OX40 agonist ivuxolimab in advanced cancers. Sequenced by immunoSEQ multiplex PCR; TCRdb stores in-frame clones only, minus some. In the table there are about 45,000 clones, around 86% of which are singletons. The source material was CD4+ or CD8+ T cells sorted from blood, sampled in a trial of the OX40 agonist ivuxolimab. The receptor source for this set is an adult with an advanced solid tumor such as melanoma, head and neck, liver or kidney cancer.

The V gene is TRBV4-1, the J gene TRBJ2-7; 8 nucleotides align to TRBD1. J was trimmed by 3 bases and V by 3 bases; bases with no gene match: 4. Germline V CDR1 and CDR2: MGHRA, YSYEKL. The CDR3 consists of 14 residues. The DNA of the CDR3 is TGCGCCAGCAGCCAGGGGACAGGAGACTACGAGCAGTACTTC. Its protein is CASSQGTGDYEQYF.

This clone was seen a handful of times. V and J are TRBV6-6 and TRBJ1-1; the D is unclear. The CDR3 contains 13 residues. Germline CDR1 and CDR2: MNHNY and SVGAGI (reference sequence). Between the trimmed V and J ends, which lost 2 bases and 1 base, there was a span of 5 bases. CDR3 loop: CASSYIENTEAFF. CDR3 nucleotide sequence: TGTGCCAGCAGTTACATTGAGAACACTGAAGCTTTCTTT.

The chain is built from TRBV6-6 and TRBJ2-1; the match to TRBD2 covers 7 bases. V lost 8 bases to trimming and J lost 0 bases; unmatched junction nucleotides: 4. CDR1 and CDR2 from the germline V gene are MNHNY and SVGAGI (reference sequence). This CDR3 contains 14 residues. CDR3 sequence: CASESGNSYNEQFF. As DNA, the CDR3 is TGTGCCAGCGAGAGCGGGAACTCCTACAATGAGCAGTTCTTC.